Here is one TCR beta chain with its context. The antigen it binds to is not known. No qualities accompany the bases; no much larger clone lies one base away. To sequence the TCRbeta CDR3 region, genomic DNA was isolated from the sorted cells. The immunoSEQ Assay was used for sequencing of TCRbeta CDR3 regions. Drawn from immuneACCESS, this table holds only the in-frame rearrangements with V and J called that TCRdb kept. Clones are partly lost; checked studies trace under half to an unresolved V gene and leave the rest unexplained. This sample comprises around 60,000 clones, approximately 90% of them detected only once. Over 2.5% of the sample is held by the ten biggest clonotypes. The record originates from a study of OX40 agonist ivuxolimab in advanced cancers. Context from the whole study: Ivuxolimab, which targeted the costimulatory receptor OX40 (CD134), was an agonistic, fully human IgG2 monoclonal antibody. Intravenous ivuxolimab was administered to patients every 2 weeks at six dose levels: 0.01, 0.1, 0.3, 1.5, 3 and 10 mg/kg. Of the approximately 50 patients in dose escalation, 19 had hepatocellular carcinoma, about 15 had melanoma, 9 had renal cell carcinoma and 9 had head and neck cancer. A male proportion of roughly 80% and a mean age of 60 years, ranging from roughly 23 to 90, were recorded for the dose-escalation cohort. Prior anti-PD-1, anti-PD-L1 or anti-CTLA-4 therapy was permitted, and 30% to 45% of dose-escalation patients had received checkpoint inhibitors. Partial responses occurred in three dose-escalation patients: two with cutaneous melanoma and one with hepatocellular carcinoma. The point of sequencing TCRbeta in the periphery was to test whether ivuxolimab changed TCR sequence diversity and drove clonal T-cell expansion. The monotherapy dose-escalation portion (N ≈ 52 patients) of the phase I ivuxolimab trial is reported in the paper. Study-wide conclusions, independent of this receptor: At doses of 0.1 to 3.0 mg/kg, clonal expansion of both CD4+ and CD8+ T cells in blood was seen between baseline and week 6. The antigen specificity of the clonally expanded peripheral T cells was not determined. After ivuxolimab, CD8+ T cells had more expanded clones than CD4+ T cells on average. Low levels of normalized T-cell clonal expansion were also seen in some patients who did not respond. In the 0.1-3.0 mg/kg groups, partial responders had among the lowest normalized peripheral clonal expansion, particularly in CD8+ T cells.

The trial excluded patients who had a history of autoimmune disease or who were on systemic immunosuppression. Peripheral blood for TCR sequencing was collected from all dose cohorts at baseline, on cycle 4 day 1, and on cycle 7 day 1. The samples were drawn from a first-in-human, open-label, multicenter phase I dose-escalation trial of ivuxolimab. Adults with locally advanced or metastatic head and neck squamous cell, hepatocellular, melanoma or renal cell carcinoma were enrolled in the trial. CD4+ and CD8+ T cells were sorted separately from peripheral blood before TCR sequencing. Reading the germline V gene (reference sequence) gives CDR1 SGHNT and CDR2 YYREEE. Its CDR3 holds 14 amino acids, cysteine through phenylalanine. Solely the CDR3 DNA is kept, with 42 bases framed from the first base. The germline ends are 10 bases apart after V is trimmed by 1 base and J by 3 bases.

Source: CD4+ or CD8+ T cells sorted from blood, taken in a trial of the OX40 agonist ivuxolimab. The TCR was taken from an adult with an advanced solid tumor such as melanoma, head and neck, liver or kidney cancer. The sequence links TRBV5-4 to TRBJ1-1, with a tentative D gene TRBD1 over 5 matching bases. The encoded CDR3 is CASSLNVGDTEAFF. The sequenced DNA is TGTGCCAGCAGCTTGAACGTAGGGGACACTGAAGCTTTCTTT.